This TCR beta chain was identified during a study of T cell responses to AZD1222 COVID-19 vaccine. General study points: The study found vaccine-associated CD4 TCRs spanning spike, dominant at 160-218 and 743-854. Nearly half of spike-specific TCRs reportedly target variant regions that are unmutated in the B.1.351 and B.1.1.7 variants.

Note on this clone: Its specificity is not known.

With 4 bases clipped from V and 0 bases from J, the junction kept 8 bases outside the gene matches. The CDR3 is made up of 17 amino acids. From germline, CDR1 is KGHSH and CDR2 LQKENI. Sequencing used immunoSEQ multiplex PCR; TCRdb keeps in-frame clones, though not all of them. Altogether about 110,000 clones are present, roughly 87% being singletons, with the ten largest covering over 3.5%. The material sequenced was peripheral blood, taken on day 0 of AZD1222 vaccination. This rearrangement joins TRBV18 to TRBJ2-2, with TRBD1 matching 7 bases. This receptor was taken from an adult in good health. In DNA form, the CDR3 reads TGTGCCAGCTCACGCGACAGGGCCCAGGCGAACACCGGGGAGCTGTTTTTT. As protein: CASSRDRAQANTGELFF.